A single sample gave rise to the 14 T cell receptor beta chains below, sequenced in a study of cytomegalovirus exposure and HLA in healthy donors. PCR primers comprised 60 Vbeta and 13 Jbeta primers. Using immunoSEQ multiplex PCR, the repertoire was profiled, and TCRdb retains in-frame clones only, with some absent. Here the sample spans tens of thousands of clones, roughly three quarters being singletons. Material for sequencing was PBMCs. The receptors were gathered from a woman between 35 and 50 years old in good health and CMV-seronegative.

V usage is TRBV7-9 and J usage is TRBJ1-2; D unresolved. V lost 5 bases and J 7 bases, leaving 14 bases between the germline ends. Per the germline V gene, CDR1 is SEHNR and CDR2 is FQNEAQ (reference sequence). The CDR3 is 13 amino acids. The CDR3 is CASSSVEFGGYTF. CDR3 DNA sequence: TGTGCCAGCAGCAGCGTAGAATTTGGTGGCTACACCTTC.

This rearrangement joins TRBV4-3 to TRBJ1-2; 7 nucleotides align to TRBD1. Per the germline V gene, CDR1 is LGHNA and CDR2 is YSLEER. J was trimmed by 6 bases and V by 2 bases; bases with no gene match: 6. The CDR3 has 14 amino acids. CDR3 protein: CASSQSVDRDGYTF. The CDR3 DNA sequence: TGCGCCAGCAGCCAAAGCGTAGACAGGGATGGCTACACCTTC.

This clone was observed a handful of times. The CDR3 here is CASSPTGGNTSEQFF. The CDR3 DNA follows: TGTGCCAGCAGCCCGACAGGGGGAAATACAAGTGAGCAGTTCTTC. The chain joins TRBV7-2 to TRBJ2-1; 9 nucleotides line up with TRBD1. CDR3 length: 15 amino acids. The germline gives CDR1 SGHTA, CDR2 FQGNSA. Trimming took 5 bases from V and 9 from J; bases not matched to a gene: 11. Supplemented by reference TRBV7-2 and TRBJ2-1, the full variable domain reads GAGVSQSPSNKVTEKGKDVELRCDPISGHTALYWYRQSLGQGLEFLIYFQGNSAPDKSGLPSDRFSAERTGGSVSTLTIQRTQQEDSAVYLCASSPTGGNTSEQFFGPGTRLTVL.

This clone was counted between two and nine times. The chain employs TRBV7-9 and TRBJ1-4; D not resolved. This CDR3 comprises 18 residues. V was clipped by 5 bases and J by 2 bases, with 21 bases between them. Germline V gene data show CDR1 as SEHNR and CDR2 as FQNEAQ (reference sequence). The DNA for the CDR3 is TGTGCCAGCAGCCCCACTGGAGTCTCTCGAAGGACTAATGAAAAACTGTTTTTT. Its translation: CASSPTGVSRRTNEKLFF.

The chain uses TRBV7-2 and TRBJ2-7; tentative D call: TRBD2 (7 bases). V dropped 3 bases and J dropped 2 bases, with 17 bases sitting between them. Germline V CDR1 and CDR2: SGHTA, FQGNSA. The CDR3 is 16 residues long. The CDR3 DNA sequence: TGTGCCAGCAGCTTTGGGGGCTATGGGGGGGCCTACGAGCAGTACTTC. It yields the protein CASSFGGYGGAYEQYF. Supplemented by reference TRBV7-2 and TRBJ2-7, the full variable domain reads GAGVSQSPSNKVTEKGKDVELRCDPISGHTALYWYRQSLGQGLEFLIYFQGNSAPDKSGLPSDRFSAERTGGSVSTLTIQRTQQEDSAVYLCASSFGGYGGAYEQYFGPGTRLTVT.

The chain has TRBV29-1 and TRBJ2-7; 9 nucleotides align to TRBD1. CDR3 length equals 14 residues. The trim removed 3 bases at V and 4 bases at J, leaving 7 bases unmatched. Germline-derived CDR1 and CDR2 are SQVTM and ANQGSEA. The CDR3 sequence: CSVEGQGGKYEQYF. CDR3 sequence (DNA): TGCAGCGTTGAGGGACAGGGAGGGAAGTACGAGCAGTACTTC.

The sample holds one count of this clone. The chain has TRBV5-6 and TRBJ1-6; D unresolved. In germline, CDR1 is SGHDT, CDR2 YYEEEE. Trimming pared 0 bases from V and 6 bases from J, leaving 4 bases between. This CDR3 has 13 residues. CDR3 protein: CASSLDSNSPLHF. CDR3 in DNA: TGTGCCAGCAGCTTGGACAGTAATTCACCCCTCCACTTT.

The genes are TRBV4-3 and TRBJ2-7; 9 bases are shared with TRBD1. Germline V gene sequence: CDR1 LGHNA, CDR2 YSLEER. The ends lost 4 bases at V and 4 bases at J; junction bases unmatched: 11. This CDR3 spans 16 amino acids. In nucleotides, the CDR3 is TGCGCCAGCAGCCCCCAAGGGACAGGGCAAATTTACGAGCAGTACTTC. Its translation is CASSPQGTGQIYEQYF.

This chain links TRBV2 with TRBJ2-3; 12 bases agree with TRBD1. Germline V gene lookup returns CDR1 SNHLY and CDR2 FYNNEI. With V trimmed by 7 bases and J by 4 bases, 9 bases remained unmatched. This CDR3 has 16 residues. CDR3 DNA: TGTGCCAGCATGGGCGGGGACAGGGGGCTGGCAGATACGCAGTATTTT. It yields the protein CASMGGDRGLADTQYF. Supplemented by reference TRBV2 and TRBJ2-3, the full variable domain reads EPEVTQTPSHQVTQMGQEVILRCVPISNHLYFYWYRQILGQKVEFLVSFYNNEISEKSEIFDDQFSVERPDGSNFTLKIRSTKLEDSAMYFCASMGGDRGLADTQYFGPGTRLTVL.

The chain couples TRBV9 to TRBJ1-6; perhaps TRBD1 as D (6 bases). The CDR3 has 15 amino acids. Germline V gives CDR1 SGDLS, CDR2 YYNGEE. Between the trimmed V and J ends, which lost 4 bases and 5 bases, there was a span of 13 bases. CDR3 in amino acids: CASSRTGLDNSPLHF. CDR3 nucleotides: TGTGCCAGCAGCCGTACAGGGTTGGATAATTCACCCCTCCACTTT.

V is TRBV14 and J is TRBJ2-3, with D uncertain. The germline gives CDR1 SGHDN, CDR2 FVKESK. V was shortened by 0 bases and J by 6 bases, with 13 bases between the two germline ends. The CDR3 is 15 residues long. The CDR3 is CASSQDVGLWDTQYF. CDR3 nucleotides: TGTGCCAGCAGCCAAGACGTCGGTTTGTGGGATACGCAGTATTTT.

The J gene is TRBJ2-2, the V gene TRBV7-2; 9 bases are shared with TRBD2. Trimming took 6 bases from V and 3 from J; bases not matched to a gene: 8. Per germline, CDR1 SGHTA and CDR2 FQGNSA. The CDR3 is made up of 16 amino acids. The CDR3: CASRHRGGADTGELFF. The CDR3 bases are TGTGCCAGCAGACACCGCGGGGGGGCTGACACCGGGGAGCTGTTTTTT.

CDR3 sequence reads: CASSPGTYEQYF. The CDR3 bases are TGTGCCAGCTCACCAGGGACATACGAGCAGTACTTC. The chain has TRBV18 and TRBJ2-7; D possibly corresponds to TRBD1 (6 bases). V was trimmed by 2 bases and J by 4 bases, leaving 6 bases between them. Germline CDR1 is KGHSH and CDR2 is LQKENI. This CDR3 comprises 12 residues.

The chain links TRBV4-2 to TRBJ1-6; 7 bases match TRBD1. The germline CDR1 and CDR2 sequences are LGHNA and YNFKEQ. V shed 3 bases, J shed 5 bases, and the junction held 7 bases outside the gene matches. CDR3 length equals 16 residues. CDR3 coding DNA: TGTGCCAGCAGCCACGACTTCGGGACAGATAATTCACCCCTCCACTTT. Amino acid sequence: CASSHDFGTDNSPLHF.